What follows are 15 T cell receptor beta chains derived from one specimen sequenced in a study of sequential checkpoint blockade in melanoma. The treatment: randomized to nivolumab then ipilimumab (arm A) or the reverse (arm B). Using immunoSEQ multiplex PCR, the repertoire was profiled, and TCRdb retains in-frame clones only, with some absent. The profile shows about 3,000 clones, approximately 20% of them singletons. The starting material was tumor tissue (inferred from file names), obtained from a patient given nivolumab and ipilimumab in sequence. These receptors were collected from a human donor with melanoma.

This clone was picked up many times. The same CDR3 is also encoded by other DNA sequences in this sample. The J gene is TRBJ1-6, the V gene TRBV6-8, with D uncertain. The CDR3 spans 15 residues. The V gene lost 2 bases and the J gene lost 4 bases, with 9 bases spanning the gap. The germline V gene encodes CDR1 MNHGY and CDR2 SAAAGT. The CDR3 DNA follows: TGTGCCAGCAGTTACGGAGCAAGATATAATTCACCCCTCCACTTT. Its protein product is CASSYGARYNSPLHF.

The table lists this clone with a few counts. The chain uses TRBV18 and TRBJ2-2; possibly TRBD1 for D (6 bases). The CDR3 runs to 13 residues. Germline V gene data show CDR1 as KGHSH and CDR2 as LQKENI. V shed 6 bases and J shed 8 bases, with 13 bases lying between them. The CDR3 here is CASSPTGSGELFF. The CDR3 DNA follows: TGTGCCAGCTCGCCGACAGGTTCTGGGGAGCTGTTTTTT.

The chain carries TRBV6-8 and TRBJ1-1, with 11 positions matching TRBD1. J lost 11 bases, V lost 7 bases, and 12 bases had no gene match. This CDR3 spans 14 amino acids. CDR1 and CDR2 (germline): MNHGY, SAAAGT. The CDR3 DNA follows: TGTGCCAGCATTCGGACAGGGGGCTACTTGAAGGCTTTCTTT. Protein sequence: CASIRTGGYLKAFF.

This sequence joins TRBV10-3 and TRBJ1-2; D is undetermined. The germline CDR1 and CDR2 sequences are ENHRY and SYGVKD. This CDR3 has 13 amino acids. V dropped 0 bases and J dropped 8 bases, with 10 bases sitting between them. CDR3 sequence reads: CAISESLEWGYTF. The CDR3 nucleotides read TGTGCCATCAGTGAGTCGTTGGAGTGGGGCTACACCTTC.

V gene TRBV30 combines with J gene TRBJ1-2; weak D call: TRBD1 (6 bases). Trimming removed 1 base at V and 4 bases at J, with 16 bases between. CDR1 is GTSNPN and CDR2 is SVGIG in the germline V gene (reference sequence). There are 15 residues in the CDR3. The CDR3 sequence is CAWSDNRVERYGYTF. As DNA, the CDR3 is TGTGCCTGGAGTGACAACAGGGTTGAGCGCTATGGCTACACCTTC.

This clone was seen repeatedly, ten times or more. The chain uses TRBV6-8 and TRBJ1-5, with 8 bases lining up with TRBD1. V dropped 5 bases and J dropped 7; count of bases not matched to a gene: 10. The CDR3 spans 15 residues. Germline V gives CDR1 MNHGY, CDR2 SAAAGT. This chain's CDR3 is CASSPGAGGDQPQHF. Written as DNA, the CDR3 is TGTGCCAGCAGTCCAGGGGCAGGGGGCGACCAGCCCCAGCATTTT.

This clone was seen only a few times. The chain joins TRBV11-3 to TRBJ2-1; D possibly corresponds to TRBD1 (5 bases). Germline CDR1 is SGHNT and CDR2 is YENEEA. V dropped 3 bases and J dropped 0 bases, with 15 bases sitting between them. The CDR3 runs to 17 residues. CDR3 loop: CASSFRQPLSSYNEQFF. The CDR3 DNA reads as TGTGCCAGCAGCTTTAGACAGCCATTGAGCTCCTACAATGAGCAGTTCTTC. Combining the CDR3 with reference TRBV11-3 and TRBJ2-1 gives the whole variable domain EAGVVQSPRYKIIEKKQPVAFWCNPISGHNTLYWYLQNLGQGPELLIRYENEEAVDDSQLPKDRFSAERLKGVDSTLKIQPAELGDSAVYLCASSFRQPLSSYNEQFFGPGTRLTVL.

This clone was seen a few times. The chain recombines TRBV6-8 with TRBJ2-1; TRBD2 matches at 12 bases. The CDR3 is made up of 16 amino acids. J lost 6 bases, V lost 7 bases, and 10 bases had no gene match. The germline CDR1 and CDR2 sequences are MNHGY and SAAAGT. The CDR3 region is CASKTSGSAIGNEQFF. In DNA form, the CDR3 reads TGTGCCAGCAAGACTAGCGGGAGTGCTATCGGCAATGAGCAGTTCTTC.

The J gene is TRBJ2-2, the V gene TRBV30; no definite D call. Looked up from germline, CDR1 is GTSNPN and CDR2 is SVGIG (reference sequence). Trimming removed 1 base at V and 4 bases at J, with 4 bases between. The CDR3 extends over 12 amino acids. CDR3 in DNA: TGTGCCTGGAGTGGGGGCACCGGGGAGCTGTTTTTT. Translated, it gives CAWSGGTGELFF.

In this sample, this clone is medium-sized (0.01 to 0.1%). The chain couples TRBV6-8 to TRBJ2-3; D is ambiguous. CDR1 MNHGY and CDR2 SAAAGT come from the germline V gene. Trimming removed 5 bases from V and 4 bases from J, with 16 bases in between. The CDR3 sequence is 15 residues long. The CDR3 coding sequence is TGTGCCAGCAGTCAACAGAGGTCTGACTCAGATACGCAGTATTTT. It is translated as CASSQQRSDSDTQYF.

Only a few counts were recorded for this clone. V usage is TRBV28 and J usage is TRBJ1-4; no definite D call. Germline CDR1 MDHEN, CDR2 SYDVKM. The CDR3 runs to 14 residues. With 2 bases removed from V and 4 bases from J, the gap between germline ends came to 8 bases. CDR3 sequence: CASSLATSNEKLFF. The CDR3 DNA sequence: TGTGCCAGCAGTTTAGCGACGAGTAATGAAAAACTGTTTTTT.

This clone is labeled as medium-sized. This rearrangement joins TRBV11-3 to TRBJ1-2; 8 positions match TRBD1. Germline V lookup: CDR1 SGHNT, CDR2 YENEEA. Trimming took 0 bases from V and 6 from J; bases not matched to a gene: 6. This CDR3 is 15 amino acids long. CDR3 amino acids: CASSLDLPGGDGYTF. DNA of the CDR3: TGTGCCAGCAGCTTAGATCTTCCAGGGGGCGATGGCTACACCTTC.

This clone has only a few counts. The genes are TRBV6-8 and TRBJ2-1; D not certain. The CDR3 is made up of 14 amino acids. The V end was cut by 6 bases, the J end by 5 bases, with 14 bases between. The V gene's germline CDR1 is MNHGY and CDR2 SAAAGT. The CDR3 bases are TGTGCCAGCAGAGCCATCATCAGTAACAATGAGCAGTTCTTC. Translation gives CASRAIISNNEQFF.

This clone was observed many times. The chain links TRBV11-3 to TRBJ2-7; 7 nucleotides match TRBD2. The CDR3 is 15 amino acids. V lost 5 bases and J lost 3; bases outside the gene matches: 10. Germline V lookup: CDR1 SGHNT, CDR2 YENEEA. CDR3 region: CASSQQRGGVYEQYF. As DNA, the CDR3 is TGTGCCAGCAGCCAGCAGCGCGGGGGAGTCTACGAGCAGTACTTC.

V and J are TRBV5-1 and TRBJ2-3, with TRBD2 as a possible D gene (5 bases). The V gene's germline CDR1 is SGHRS and CDR2 YFSETQ. V was pared by 4 bases and J by 3 bases, with 18 bases between. The CDR3 covers 16 residues. Here the CDR3 DNA reads TGCGCCAGCAGCGAAGAAGAGGGCTGGAGGACAGATACGCAGTATTTT. Translating it yields CASSEEEGWRTDTQYF.